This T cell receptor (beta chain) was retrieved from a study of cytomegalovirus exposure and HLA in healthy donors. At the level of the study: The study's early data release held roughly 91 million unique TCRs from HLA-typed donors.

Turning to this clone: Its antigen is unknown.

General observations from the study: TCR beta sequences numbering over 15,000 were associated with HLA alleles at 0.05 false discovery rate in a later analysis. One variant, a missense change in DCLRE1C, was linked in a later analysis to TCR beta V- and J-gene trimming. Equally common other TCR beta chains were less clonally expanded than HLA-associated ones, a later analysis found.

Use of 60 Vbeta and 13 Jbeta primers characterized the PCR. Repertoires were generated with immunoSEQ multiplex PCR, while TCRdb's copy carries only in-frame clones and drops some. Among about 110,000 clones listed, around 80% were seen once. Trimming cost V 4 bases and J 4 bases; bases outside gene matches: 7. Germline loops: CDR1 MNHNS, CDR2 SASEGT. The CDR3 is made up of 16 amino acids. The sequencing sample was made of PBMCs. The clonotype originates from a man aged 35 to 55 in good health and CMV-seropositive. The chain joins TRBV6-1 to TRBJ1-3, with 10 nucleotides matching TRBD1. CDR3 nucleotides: TGTGCCAGCAGTGTGGACAGGGGGATAACGGGAAACACCATATATTTT. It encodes CASSVDRGITGNTIYF.